Listed here are 18 T cell receptor beta chains from one sample, sequenced in a study of identical twins. TCRdb processed the 5' RACE reads anew with MiXCR; each CDR3 protein has one entry. Of approximately 590,000 distinct CDR3 sequences listed, 9% to 10% were seen once; the top ten hold roughly 3%. These same records also appear under a second study, on yellow fever vaccine responses in identical twins.

The sample consisted of PBMCs. These receptors all stem from a woman aged 18-29 years in good health.

The chain combines TRBV12-3 or TRBV12-4 with TRBJ2-3, with D hard to call. This CDR3 is 14 amino acids long. V was trimmed by 4 bases and J by 4 bases, leaving 12 bases between them. DNA of the CDR3: TGTGCCAGCAGTTCCCCCCTGGTTTCAGATACGCAGTATTTT. The encoded protein is CASSSPLVSDTQYF.

The chain is built from TRBV7-9 and TRBJ2-7, with TRBD2 matching 7 bases. Looked up from germline, CDR1 is SEHNR and CDR2 is FQNEAQ (reference sequence). V lost 4 bases and J lost 9; bases outside the gene matches: 18. CDR3 size: 16 residues. CDR3 sequence: CASSSEVTSGGVWQYF. CDR3 nucleotide sequence: TGTGCCAGCAGCTCCGAAGTGACGTCGGGGGGAGTATGGCAGTACTTC. Looking up the rest from reference TRBV7-9 and TRBJ2-7 gives the full variable domain: DTGVSQNPRHKITKRGQNVTFRCDPISEHNRLYWYRQTLGQGPEFLTYFQNEAQLEKSRLLSDRFSAERPKGSFSTLEIQRTEQGDSAMYLCASSSEVTSGGVWQYFGPGTRLTVT.

In DNA, the CDR3 is TGCGCCAGCAGCTTGGAGGGGGGGGGCCGGGGCGCAGATACGCAGTATTTT. As protein: CASSLEGGGRGADTQYF. The gene calls are TRBV5-1 and TRBJ2-3; D perhaps matches TRBD2 (7 bases). The CDR3 has 17 amino acids. V lost 0 bases and J lost 4, with 18 bases in between. CDR1 is SGHRS and CDR2 is YFSETQ in the germline V gene.

This sequence joins TRBV7-8 and TRBJ2-7, with unresolved D. The V end lost 5 bases, the J end lost 5 bases, and 19 bases lay between the germline ends. The CDR3 has 15 residues. Germline V gives CDR1 SGHVS, CDR2 FQNEAQ. The CDR3 protein is CASSPTLPALHEQYF. The DNA for the CDR3 is TGTGCCAGCAGCCCTACTTTACCGGCCTTGCACGAGCAGTACTTC.

This chain links TRBV7-9 with TRBJ2-1; 12 bases match TRBD2. The ends lost 2 bases at V and 9 bases at J; junction bases unmatched: 5. The CDR3 runs to 15 residues. From germline, CDR1 is SEHNR and CDR2 FQNEAQ (reference sequence). The chain's CDR3 is CASSLRLAGVGEQFF. The CDR3 coding sequence is TGTGCCAGCAGCTTACGACTAGCGGGAGTGGGTGAGCAGTTCTTC.

This clonotype has just a few counts. V and J are TRBV20-1 and TRBJ2-4; no firm D call. Germline V gene lookup returns CDR1 DFQATT and CDR2 SNEGSKA (reference sequence). The CDR3 covers 15 residues. V was cut by 0 bases and J by 12 bases, with 21 bases left in between. The CDR3 DNA is TGCAGTGCTAGAGATCCCGAGACTGGGGTTTTTCATCAGTACTTC. The encoded protein is CSARDPETGVFHQYF.

This clonotype was seen a few times. This chain joins TRBV12-3 or TRBV12-4 and TRBJ2-2; 12 nucleotides line up with TRBD1. CDR3 size: 18 residues. Losses at the gene ends were 6 bases for V and 1 base for J; bases not matched to a gene: 9. In DNA, the CDR3 is TGTGCCAGCAGAGCCGGGACAGGGGGCGCGGTGAACACCGGGGAGCTGTTTTTT. It codes for CASRAGTGGAVNTGELFF.

Written as DNA, the CDR3 is TGCAGTGCGAAGGGGGGGATCCAAGAGACCCAGTACTTC. Its translation: CSAKGGIQETQYF. The rearrangement links TRBV20-1 to TRBJ2-5; D is possibly TRBD2 (7 bases). Germline lookup yields CDR1 DFQATT and CDR2 SNEGSKA (reference sequence). Trimming stripped 6 bases from V and 1 base from J, with 12 bases between. CDR3 size: 13 residues.

This clonotype was recorded a few times. V and J are TRBV28 and TRBJ1-1; no firm D call. V was cut by 6 bases and J by 5 bases, with 10 bases left in between. CDR1 and CDR2 (germline): MDHEN, SYDVKM. The CDR3 is 12 residues long. CDR3 protein: CASSTGVTEAFF. The DNA for the CDR3 is TGTGCCAGCAGCACCGGGGTAACTGAAGCTTTCTTT.

This clonotype was counted only a few times. V usage is TRBV2 and J usage is TRBJ2-3; D uncertain. This CDR3 comprises 13 residues. Germline V CDR1 and CDR2: SNHLY, FYNNEI. V lost 5 bases to trimming and J lost 4 bases, with 10 bases between them. The CDR3 region is CASSIPVADTQYF. CDR3 nucleotides: TGTGCCAGCAGTATCCCGGTGGCAGATACGCAGTATTTT. The full variable domain, completed using reference TRBV2 and TRBJ2-3, is EPEVTQTPSHQVTQMGQEVILRCVPISNHLYFYWYRQILGQKVEFLVSFYNNEISEKSEIFDDQFSVERPDGSNFTLKIRSTKLEDSAMYFCASSIPVADTQYFGPGTRLTVL.

The chain employs TRBV28 and TRBJ2-1; the D call may be TRBD1 or TRBD2 (5 bases each). CDR3 length equals 16 residues. The germline gives CDR1 MDHEN, CDR2 SYDVKM. V was clipped by 0 bases and J by 8 bases, with 17 bases between them. In nucleotides, the CDR3 is TGTGCCAGCAGTTTATGGTTGGTTGGGGGTCGGGATGAGCAGTTCTTC. Residues: CASSLWLVGGRDEQFF. Using reference TRBV28 and TRBJ2-1 for the parts outside the CDR3, the full variable domain is DVKVTQSSRYLVKRTGEKVFLECVQDMDHENMFWYRQDPGLGLRLIYFSYDVKMKEKGDIPEGYSVSREKKERFSLILESASTNQTSMYLCASSLWLVGGRDEQFFGPGTRLTVL.

This clonotype has at least ten counts. The genes are TRBV24-1 and TRBJ2-5, with 7 bases aligning to TRBD2. Germline CDR1 reads KGHDR; CDR2 reads SFDVKD. The CDR3 consists of 14 residues. V shed 3 bases and J 1 base; nucleotides not matched to a gene: 1. This CDR3 is CATSDRTSQETQYF. DNA of the CDR3: TGTGCCACCAGTGATCGGACTAGCCAAGAGACCCAGTACTTC.

The chain uses TRBV7-9 and TRBJ2-1; unclear D gene. V was pared by 7 bases and J by 3 bases, with 10 bases between. The CDR3 totals 13 residues. CDR1 and CDR2 from the germline V gene are SEHNR and FQNEAQ (reference sequence). CDR3 protein: CASTAPSYNEQFF. In nucleotides, the CDR3 is TGTGCCAGCACCGCCCCTAGCTACAATGAGCAGTTCTTC.

This clonotype came up many times. CDR3 residues: CASSRIGGAGTEAFF. CDR3 nucleotides: TGTGCCAGCAGCCGAATAGGGGGCGCTGGGACTGAAGCTTTCTTT. The V gene is TRBV3-1, the J gene TRBJ1-1; 7 bases map to TRBD1. The J segment lost 5 bases and the V segment lost 4 bases, leaving 10 bases of the junction unmatched. The germline V gene has CDR1 LGHDT and CDR2 YNNKEL (reference sequence). The CDR3 covers 15 residues.

The V gene is TRBV3-1, the J gene TRBJ2-7; perhaps TRBD2 as D (5 bases). The V end lost 3 bases, the J end lost 5 bases, and 14 bases lay between the germline ends. The germline V gene encodes CDR1 LGHDT and CDR2 YNNKEL (reference sequence). The CDR3 contains 14 residues. CDR3 amino acids: CASSQTSGYNEQYF. The CDR3 DNA is TGTGCCAGCAGCCAGACAAGCGGTTACAACGAGCAGTACTTC.

This clonotype has a count of ten or more. The chain links TRBV2 to TRBJ2-1; 9 bases align to TRBD2. This CDR3 has 15 amino acids. Germline V gene sequence: CDR1 SNHLY, CDR2 FYNNEI. Trimming took 11 bases from V and 7 from J; bases not matched to a gene: 15. The CDR3 sequence: CAAPSGNGINNEQFF. CDR3 nucleotides: TGTGCCGCCCCTAGCGGGAATGGAATCAATAATGAGCAGTTCTTC.

This rearrangement joins TRBV11-2 to TRBJ2-5, with a weak D call TRBD2 (7 bases). Germline V lookup: CDR1 SGHAT, CDR2 FQNNGV. The CDR3 totals 17 residues. Trimming cost V 1 base and J 4 bases, with 19 bases left between them. The CDR3 reads CASSLVGQQGGRETQYF. The CDR3 coding sequence is TGTGCCAGCAGCTTAGTAGGCCAACAGGGAGGGAGAGAGACCCAGTACTTC.

This clonotype was counted a few times. The rearrangement uses TRBV5-1 and TRBJ2-3; no definite D call. Germline values: CDR1 SGHRS, CDR2 YFSETQ. V was clipped by 4 bases and J by 0 bases, with 12 bases between them. The CDR3 covers 15 residues. The CDR3 nucleotides are TGCGCCAGCAGCCCCTCCGGACCTAGCACAGATACGCAGTATTTT. Its translation is CASSPSGPSTDTQYF.